The T cell receptor beta chain under discussion was sequenced for a study of shared clonotypes between healthy human individuals. Findings of the study overall: Non-shared clonotypes showed lower generation probabilities than clonotypes common to all four donors.

V was clipped by 0 bases and J by 3 bases, with 6 bases between them. The CDR3 sequence is 12 residues long. Germline V gene data show CDR1 as GTSNPN and CDR2 as SVGIG (reference sequence). Clones were read by immunoSEQ multiplex PCR, and TCRdb kept only the in-frame ones, dropping some. Seen here are more than 1.2 million clones, 97% to 99% observed once, and the top ten hold about 0.34%. Worth noting for this clone: Its specificity is not known. In the same sample, other DNA sequences code for this CDR3.

The genes are TRBV30 and TRBJ2-7, with no clear D. The origin of this receptor is a man aged 30-40 years in good health. The sample taken for sequencing was naive CD4+ T cells sorted from blood. The subset was: CD45RA+ positively selected. CDR3 nucleotides: TGTGCCTGGAGTGTAGGTGGCTACGAGCAGTACTTC. It yields the protein CAWSVGGYEQYF. Full variable domain (remainder filled in from reference TRBV30 and TRBJ2-7): SQTIHQWPATLVQPVGSPLSLECTVEGTSNPNLYWYRQAAGRGLQLLFYSVGIGQISSEVPQNLSASRPQDRQFILSSKKLLLSDSGFYLCAWSVGGYEQYFGPGTRLTVT.